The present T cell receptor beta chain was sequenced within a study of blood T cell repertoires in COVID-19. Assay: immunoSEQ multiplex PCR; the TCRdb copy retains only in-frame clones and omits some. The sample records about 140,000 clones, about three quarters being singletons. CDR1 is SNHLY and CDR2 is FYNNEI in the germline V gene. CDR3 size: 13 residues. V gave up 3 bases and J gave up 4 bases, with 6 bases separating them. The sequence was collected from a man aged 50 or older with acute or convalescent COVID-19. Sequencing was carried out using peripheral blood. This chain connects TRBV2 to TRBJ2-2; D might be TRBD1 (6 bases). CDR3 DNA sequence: TGTGCCAGCAGTGACAGGGGCACCGGGGAGCTGTTTTTT. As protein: CASSDRGTGELFF.